The 29 T cell receptor beta chains below were found in one sample sequenced in a study of spatial heterogeneity in lung cancer. TCRdb analysed the 5' RACE reads with MiXCR anew, one entry per CDR3 protein. The sample lists thousands of distinct CDR3 sequences, 10% to 13% occurring once. The study's findings and limits: It was found that expanded intratumoral alpha and beta TCR counts tracked tumor mutation counts.

These TCRs' antigens remain unknown. As for time point: sample taken at primary tumor resection. Source: lung tumor tissue, taken at surgery. All receptors derive from a male donor with early-stage non-small cell lung cancer.

By share, this clonotype ranks as medium-sized. The rearrangement joins TRBV10-3 to TRBJ1-2, with 7 bases lining up with TRBD1. The CDR3 is 13 residues long. V gave up 11 bases and J gave up 0 bases; unmatched junction bases: 6. Germline V gives CDR1 ENHRY, CDR2 SYGVKD. The CDR3 loop reads CALGTAPNYGYTF. In DNA form, the CDR3 reads TGTGCCCTCGGGACAGCGCCTAACTATGGCTACACCTTC.

This clonotype was observed at least ten times. V and J are TRBV18 and TRBJ2-1; D is uncertain. In germline, CDR1 is KGHSH, CDR2 LQKENI. Trimming removed 0 bases from V and 2 bases from J, with 8 bases in between. This CDR3 comprises 15 residues. CDR3 in DNA: TGTGCCAGCTCACCACCGGGGTCAGCCTACAATGAGCAGTTCTTC. It yields the protein CASSPPGSAYNEQFF. Using reference TRBV18 and TRBJ2-1 for the parts outside the CDR3, the full variable domain is NAGVMQNPRHLVRRRGQEARLRCSPMKGHSHVYWYRQLPEEGLKFMVYLQKENIIDESGMPKERFSAEFPKEGPSILRIQQVVRGDSAAYFCASSPPGSAYNEQFFGPGTRLTVL.

This clonotype rates as medium-sized. The rearrangement links TRBV28 to TRBJ1-2; D is undetermined. Germline CDR1 reads MDHEN; CDR2 reads SYDVKM. The CDR3 covers 12 residues. Between the trimmed V and J ends, which lost 3 bases and 8 bases, there was a span of 10 bases. CDR3 residues: CASSFGLGGYTF. Written as DNA, the CDR3 is TGTGCCAGCAGTTTCGGACTGGGAGGCTACACCTTC.

This clonotype is labeled as medium-sized. The gene calls are TRBV6-2 or TRBV6-3 and TRBJ2-5; 11 nucleotides align to TRBD2. J gave up 5 bases and V 6 bases, and 17 bases lay outside the gene matches. The CDR3 loop spans 18 amino acids. Germline lookup yields CDR1 MNHEY and CDR2 SVGEGT. The CDR3 reads CASSSGTELAGVRETQYF. For the CDR3, the DNA is TGTGCCAGCAGCTCTGGGACCGAACTAGCGGGAGTTCGGGAGACCCAGTACTTC.

By share, this clonotype counts as medium-sized. The chain joins TRBV28 to TRBJ2-7; tentative D call: TRBD2 (5 bases). Trimming left V 6 bases short and J 0 bases short, with 15 bases between. CDR1 and CDR2 from the germline V gene are MDHEN and SYDVKM. This CDR3 is built from 15 residues. DNA for the CDR3: TGTGCCAGCAGCCCACCGGGATTCCGCTCCTACGAGCAGTACTTC. It yields the protein CASSPPGFRSYEQYF.

This chain links TRBV5-1 with TRBJ2-1; D tentatively reads TRBD1 or TRBD2 (6 bases each). This CDR3 has 15 amino acids. The germline V gene encodes CDR1 SGHRS and CDR2 YFSETQ. V gave up 4 bases and J gave up 6 bases, with 17 bases separating them. The CDR3, as DNA: TGCGCCAGCAGCCCCAGTACAGGGAGGATCAATGAGCAGTTCTTC. Protein: CASSPSTGRINEQFF.

This clonotype came up a few times. This rearrangement joins TRBV27 to TRBJ2-3; D perhaps matches TRBD2 (6 bases). This CDR3 has 15 amino acids. Germline CDR1 and CDR2: MNHEY and SMNVEV (reference sequence). V lost 3 bases and J 1 base, leaving 11 bases between the germline ends. CDR3 protein: CASSFWGGGTDTQYF. Written as DNA, the CDR3 is TGTGCCAGCAGTTTCTGGGGCGGGGGCACAGATACGCAGTATTTT.

Sample share makes this clonotype medium-sized. The chain has TRBV3-1 and TRBJ2-1; TRBD2 matches 15 bases. The CDR3 contains 17 residues. The germline CDR1 and CDR2 sequences are LGHDT and YNNKEL (reference sequence). V gave up 1 base and J gave up 7 bases; unmatched junction bases: 5. CDR3 loop: CASSQGRGTSGRNEQFF. The CDR3 coding sequence is TGTGCCAGCAGCCAAGGGCGCGGGACTAGCGGGAGGAATGAGCAGTTCTTC.

By share, this clonotype ranks as medium-sized. The rearrangement uses TRBV28 and TRBJ2-7; TRBD1 is a possible D gene (6 bases). This CDR3 spans 12 amino acids. V lost 8 bases, J lost 3 bases, and 11 bases lay in between. Looked up from germline, CDR1 is MDHEN and CDR2 is SYDVKM. The CDR3 reads CASAGVNYEQYF. The DNA of the CDR3 is TGTGCCAGCGCAGGGGTTAACTACGAGCAGTACTTC. Based on the CDR3 plus reference TRBV28 and TRBJ2-7, the full variable domain is DVKVTQSSRYLVKRTGEKVFLECVQDMDHENMFWYRQDPGLGLRLIYFSYDVKMKEKGDIPEGYSVSREKKERFSLILESASTNQTSMYLCASAGVNYEQYFGPGTRLTVT.

By share of the sample, this clonotype is medium-sized. The chain employs TRBV30 and TRBJ2-2, with a tentative D call TRBD1 (5 bases). Germline V gene sequence: CDR1 GTSNPN, CDR2 SVGIG (reference sequence). The CDR3 loop spans 15 amino acids. V gave up 4 bases and J gave up 7 bases, with 19 bases separating them. CDR3: CAWNLGASRSGELFF. The CDR3 bases are TGTGCCTGGAACCTAGGGGCTAGTAGAAGCGGGGAGCTGTTTTTT.

The V call is TRBV27, the J call TRBJ1-5, with 8 nucleotides matching TRBD1. The V and J ends lost 6 bases and 5 bases, in that order; junction bases with no gene match: 3. Germline CDR1 MNHEY, CDR2 SMNVEV (reference sequence). The CDR3 spans 13 residues. The CDR3 sequence is CASRDRGHQPQHF. Written as DNA, the CDR3 is TGTGCCAGCAGAGACAGGGGACATCAGCCCCAGCATTTT.

Sample share makes this clonotype medium-sized. J is TRBJ2-4 and V is TRBV11-1; 8 nucleotides agree with TRBD1. V lost 6 bases and J lost 8; bases outside the gene matches: 9. This CDR3 contains 14 residues. Germline V gene lookup returns CDR1 SGHAT and CDR2 FQDESV (reference sequence). The CDR3 reads CASRPAGTGDIQYF. The CDR3 DNA reads TGTGCCAGCAGGCCCGCCGGGACAGGTGACATTCAGTACTTC.

This clonotype has at least ten counts. The CDR3 region is CASSSSNYGYTF. CDR3 sequence (DNA): TGTGCCAGCAGCAGCTCTAACTATGGCTACACCTTC. The V and J genes are TRBV11-2 and TRBJ1-2, with D hard to call. This CDR3 spans 12 amino acids. V was trimmed by 5 bases and J by 0 bases, leaving 4 bases between them. Germline CDR1 and CDR2: SGHAT and FQNNGV.

By its share, this clonotype is medium-sized. The V gene is TRBV29-1, the J gene TRBJ2-3; D perhaps matches TRBD2 (5 bases). Germline values: CDR1 SQVTM, CDR2 ANQGSEA. The CDR3 is 13 residues long. Trimming shortened V by 4 bases and J by 2 bases, and 10 bases separated the two germline ends. This CDR3 is CSVGGYDTDTQYF. The CDR3 bases are TGCAGCGTTGGCGGGTATGACACAGATACGCAGTATTTT.

By share, this clonotype ranks as medium-sized. The rearrangement links TRBV28 to TRBJ2-2; D may be TRBD1 (5 bases). CDR3 size: 16 residues. Germline CDR1 and CDR2: MDHEN and SYDVKM. Deletions cut 1 base from V and 8 bases from J, with 17 bases between. This CDR3 is CASSLSGQGRLGELFF. The CDR3 DNA reads TGTGCCAGCAGTTTATCGGGTCAGGGAAGGCTTGGGGAGCTGTTTTTT.

This clonotype is medium-sized (0.01 to 0.1%). The rearrangement uses TRBV5-5 and TRBJ2-1; possible D gene TRBD1, 6 bases. The length of the CDR3 is 14 residues. CDR1 is SGHKS and CDR2 is YYEKEE in the germline V gene (reference sequence). Trimming removed 4 bases at V and 8 bases at J, with 16 bases between. The DNA of the CDR3 is TGTGCCAGCAGCCCAGGGGCTAAATGGGATGAGCAGTTCTTC. It yields the protein CASSPGAKWDEQFF. Filled out from reference TRBV5-5 and TRBJ2-1, the complete variable domain reads DAGVTQSPTHLIKTRGQQVTLRCSPISGHKSVSWYQQVLGQGPQFIFQYYEKEERGRGNFPDRFSARQFPNYSSELNVNALLLGDSALYLCASSPGAKWDEQFFGPGTRLTVL.

This clonotype counts as medium-sized. The J gene is TRBJ1-1, the V gene TRBV5-1; possibly TRBD1 for D (5 bases). The CDR3 consists of 12 residues. Germline V gene sequence: CDR1 SGHRS, CDR2 YFSETQ. V was shortened by 2 bases and J by 5 bases, with 7 bases between the two germline ends. CDR3 protein: CASSFSGTEAFF. DNA of the CDR3: TGCGCCAGCAGCTTCTCAGGGACTGAAGCTTTCTTT.

The rearrangement uses TRBV6-2 or TRBV6-3 and TRBJ2-3; TRBD2 matches at 7 bases. Germline V lookup: CDR1 MNHEY, CDR2 SVGEGT. The V gene end was trimmed by 5 bases and the J gene end by 10 bases; junction bases not matched to a gene: 9. The CDR3 has 13 amino acids. The CDR3 here is CASSDPPRGAQYF. The DNA for the CDR3 is TGTGCCAGCAGTGACCCCCCCCGGGGGGCGCAGTATTTT.

Judged by abundance, this clonotype is medium-sized. The CDR3 nucleotides read TGTGCCAGCAGCTCCATAGCGGGGGGAGCTTTCAATGAGCAGTTCTTC. This sequence encodes CASSSIAGGAFNEQFF. V is TRBV6-2 or TRBV6-3 and J is TRBJ2-1; 10 nucleotides match TRBD2. The CDR3 is 16 amino acids. Germline trimming cut 6 bases from V and 6 bases from J; bases unmatched to any gene: 11. The V gene's germline CDR1 is MNHEY and CDR2 SVGEGT.

This clonotype is deemed large. The J gene is TRBJ2-7, the V gene TRBV7-8; unclear D gene. The V end lost 5 bases, the J end lost 7 bases, and 12 bases lay between the germline ends. This CDR3 has 12 amino acids. Germline CDR1 and CDR2: SGHVS and FQNEAQ. The CDR3 protein is CASSRQVREQYF. CDR3 DNA sequence: TGTGCCAGCAGCCGACAAGTGAGGGAGCAGTACTTC.

This clonotype came up many times. The chain recombines TRBV7-2 with TRBJ1-6, with D unresolved. The CDR3 sequence is 14 residues long. Germline-derived CDR1 and CDR2 are SGHTA and FQGNSA. V dropped 5 bases and J dropped 6 bases, with 11 bases sitting between them. The CDR3 bases are TGTGCCAGCAGCACTGGGGTTAGTAATTCACCCCTCCACTTT. This codes for CASSTGVSNSPLHF.

Of note for this clonotype: At one of its ends the junction is not consistent with the germline gene, which may arise from a read error. The V and J genes are TRBV28 and TRBJ2-3; 12 bases line up with TRBD1. Germline V CDR1 and CDR2: MDHEN, SYDVKM. The CDR3 is made up of 16 amino acids. CDR3 nucleotide sequence: TGTGCCAGCAGCCCATCGGGACAGGGGGCATGGGATACGCATTATTTT. Protein product: CASSPSGQGAWDTHYF.

This clonotype was found a few times. J is TRBJ1-6 and V is TRBV20-1, with TRBD1 identical over 7 bases. J lost 3 bases, V lost 3 bases, and 5 bases had no gene match. This CDR3 has 15 amino acids. Per the germline V gene, CDR1 is DFQATT and CDR2 is SNEGSKA (reference sequence). The CDR3 DNA sequence: TGCAGTGCTAGTTTGGCAGGGGGCTATAATTCACCCCTCCACTTT. Translating gives CSASLAGGYNSPLHF.

This clonotype is medium-sized in the sample. V is TRBV20-1 and J is TRBJ2-7; 8 bases align to TRBD1. The CDR3 consists of 15 residues. V dropped 2 bases and J dropped 3; count of bases not matched to a gene: 9. CDR1 and CDR2 (germline): DFQATT, SNEGSKA (reference sequence). The DNA for the CDR3 is TGCAGTGCTAGATTCTCCGGGACAGGCAACTACGAGCAGTACTTC. Its translation is CSARFSGTGNYEQYF.

The chain links TRBV2 to TRBJ1-1; no reliable D call. Trimming removed 8 bases from V and 7 bases from J, with 8 bases in between. The CDR3 totals 10 residues. From germline, CDR1 is SNHLY and CDR2 FYNNEI. In DNA, the CDR3 is TGTGCCAGCGTGGTTGATGAAGCTTTCTTT. Protein sequence: CASVVDEAFF.

This clonotype is deemed medium-sized (0.01 to 0.1%). This chain links TRBV28 with TRBJ2-4, with D possibly matching TRBD2 (6 bases). V lost 6 bases and J lost 12, with 15 bases in between. Germline values: CDR1 MDHEN, CDR2 SYDVKM. This CDR3 contains 12 residues. The CDR3 coding sequence is TGTGCCAGCAGCTCGACTAGTTTACGTCAGTACTTC. The encoded protein is CASSSTSLRQYF.

This clonotype is medium-sized (0.01 to 0.1%) within its sample. The chain is built from TRBV28 and TRBJ2-4, with 10 positions matching TRBD2. V was pared by 3 bases and J by 4 bases, with 9 bases of the junction left unmatched. The CDR3 has 17 amino acids. Germline loops: CDR1 MDHEN, CDR2 SYDVKM. CDR3 DNA sequence: TGTGCCAGCAGTTTTGGCCTAGCGGGGGCCCTAAAAAACATTCAGTACTTC. Residues: CASSFGLAGALKNIQYF.

By its share, this clonotype is medium-sized (0.01 to 0.1%). The rearrangement links TRBV30 to TRBJ1-1, with 9 bases lining up with TRBD1. CDR1 GTSNPN and CDR2 SVGIG come from the germline V gene (reference sequence). CDR3 length: 18 residues. With 2 bases clipped from V and 1 base from J, the junction kept 14 bases outside the gene matches. CDR3: CAWSPYHRGQGKNTEAFF. DNA for the CDR3: TGTGCCTGGAGTCCCTACCACAGGGGACAGGGTAAGAACACTGAAGCTTTCTTT.

This clonotype is labeled as medium-sized (0.01 to 0.1%). The chain recombines TRBV5-1 with TRBJ2-7; 8 nucleotides match TRBD1. The V gene's germline CDR1 is SGHRS and CDR2 YFSETQ. CDR3 length: 14 residues. V lost 4 bases to trimming and J lost 3 bases; unmatched junction nucleotides: 6. CDR3 residues: CASSNRDRIYEQYF. CDR3 DNA sequence: TGCGCCAGCAGCAACCGGGACAGGATCTACGAGCAGTACTTC. Using reference TRBV5-1 and TRBJ2-7 for the parts outside the CDR3, the full variable domain is KAGVTQTPRYLIKTRGQQVTLSCSPISGHRSVSWYQQTPGQGLQFLFEYFSETQRNKGNFPGRFSGRQFSNSRSEMNVSTLELGDSALYLCASSNRDRIYEQYFGPGTRLTVT.